Sequencing of this T cell receptor beta chain was carried out in a study of blood T cells in healthy people across ages. Findings and caveats of the study: Diversity was estimated from one million T cells, and these estimates were considered underestimates.

The authors ran a second PCR of roughly 6 to 12 cycles using a sample-barcoded 5' primer and a J-beta primer mix. One entry per CDR3 protein results from TCRdb running MiXCR on the 5' RACE reads. The table shows about 1.8 million distinct CDR3 sequences, with around half occurring only once. As for this clonotype: What it binds is not known.

Total RNA was extracted at no less than 5.5 micrograms per sample. Material for sequencing was blood. The origin of this receptor is a woman between 40 and 50 years old in good health.

This CDR3 is CASSHRTDNEQFF. CDR3 bases: TGTGCCAGCAGCCATCGGACCGACAATGAGCAGTTCTTC. The chain recombines TRBV7-9 with TRBJ2-1; D not certain. The CDR3 is 13 residues long. Germline values: CDR1 SEHNR, CDR2 FQNEAQ (reference sequence). Trimming removed 5 bases from V and 5 bases from J, with 10 bases in between.